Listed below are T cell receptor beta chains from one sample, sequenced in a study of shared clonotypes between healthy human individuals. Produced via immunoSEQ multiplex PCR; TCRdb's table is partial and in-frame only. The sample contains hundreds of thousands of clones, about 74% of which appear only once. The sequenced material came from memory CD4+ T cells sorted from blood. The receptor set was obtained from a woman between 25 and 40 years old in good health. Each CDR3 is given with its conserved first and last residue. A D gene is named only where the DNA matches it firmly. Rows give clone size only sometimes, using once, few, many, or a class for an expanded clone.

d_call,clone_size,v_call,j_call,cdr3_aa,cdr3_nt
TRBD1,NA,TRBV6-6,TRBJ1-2,CASSYGQVSDYGYTF,TGTGCCAGCAGCTACGGACAGGTATCGGACTATGGCTACACCTTC
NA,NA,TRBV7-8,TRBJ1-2,CASRFGAFRGNYGYTF,TGTGCCAGCAGATTCGGAGCTTTTAGAGGGAACTATGGCTACACCTTC
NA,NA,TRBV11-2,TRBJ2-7,CASSLDSGIFNEQYF,TGTGCCAGCAGCTTAGATTCGGGGATCTTCAACGAGCAGTACTTC
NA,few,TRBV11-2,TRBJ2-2,CASSSQAGSLSFGGELFF,TGTGCCAGCAGCTCCCAAGCCGGGTCCTTGAGCTTCGGCGGGGAGCTGTTTTTT
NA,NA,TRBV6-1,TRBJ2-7,CASSGARGGEQYF,TGTGCCAGCAGTGGTGCCAGGGGAGGGGAGCAGTACTTC
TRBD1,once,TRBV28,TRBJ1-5,CASSLYPGTAQASSNQPQHF,TGTGCCAGCAGTTTATATCCCGGGACAGCTCAGGCATCTAGCAATCAGCCCCAGCATTTT
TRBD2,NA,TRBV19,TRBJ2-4,CASSTQRTSGRVNIQYF,TGTGCCAGTAGTACACAACGGACTAGCGGGAGGGTAAACATTCAGTACTTC
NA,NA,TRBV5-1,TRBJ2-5,CASSPLGVGETQYF,TGCGCCAGCAGCCCCCTTGGGGTTGGGGAGACCCAGTACTTC
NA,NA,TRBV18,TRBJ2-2,CASSPPGGPATGELFF,TGTGCCAGCTCACCACCGGGGGGGCCTGCCACCGGGGAGCTGTTTTTT
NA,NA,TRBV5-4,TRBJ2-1,CASRYENNEQFF,TGTGCCAGCAGGTATGAAAATAATGAGCAGTTCTTC
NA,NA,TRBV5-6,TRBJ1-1,CASSLYEANTEAFF,TGTGCCAGCAGCTTGTATGAGGCGAACACTGAAGCTTTCTTT
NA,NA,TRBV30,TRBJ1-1,CAGGVEAFF,TGTGCCGGGGGGGTTGAAGCTTTCTTT
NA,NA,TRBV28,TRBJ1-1,CASSPGQVLGTEAFF,TGTGCCAGCAGTCCAGGCCAGGTTTTGGGCACTGAAGCTTTCTTT
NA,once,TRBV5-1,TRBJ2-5,CASSLAAGLTSETQYF,TGCGCCAGCAGCTTGGCCGCAGGACTAACTTCGGAGACCCAGTACTTC